This T cell receptor (beta chain) was observed in a study of T-cell reconstitution after alpha-beta-depleted transplantation in children. This clonotype was observed at least ten times. Unique molecular identifiers were incorporated during preparation of the TCRbeta library. TCRdb ran MiXCR on the PCR reads and lists one entry per CDR3 protein. This table has hundreds of thousands of distinct CDR3 sequences, under 15% appearing once. The TCR originated in a girl aged 2 to 9 with congenital amegakaryocytic thrombocytopenia, due to receive a stem cell transplant. The sample here was PBMCs, taken before TCRalphabeta/CD19-depleted stem cell transplant.

CDR3 nucleotide sequence: TGTGCCAGCAGTTTAGGGGGTCATAGCTACACCTTC. Translated, it gives CASSLGGHSYTF. The chain is built from TRBV6-5 and TRBJ1-2, with D possibly being TRBD1 (6 bases). V was cut by 4 bases and J by 9 bases, with 12 bases left in between. This CDR3 is built from 12 residues. CDR1 is MNHEY, CDR2 SVGAGI, per germline.